One sample yielded the 17 T cell receptor beta chains listed below, sequenced in a study of blood T cell repertoires in COVID-19. This table comes from immunoSEQ multiplex PCR, and its TCRdb copy is limited to in-frame clones, with some not included. Of roughly 280,000 clones listed, 80% to 90% are singletons. Sequencing input: peripheral blood. The receptors stem from a man aged 55 to 70 with acute or convalescent COVID-19.

The CDR3 nucleotides are TGTGCCAGCAGTTACGGACAATTCAATGAAAAACTGTTTTTT. Protein product: CASSYGQFNEKLFF. The rearrangement links TRBV6-6 to TRBJ1-4, with a tentative D call TRBD1 (5 bases). Trimming removed 2 bases at V and 5 bases at J, with 9 bases between. The CDR3 contains 14 residues. Germline lookup yields CDR1 MNHNY and CDR2 SVGAGI (reference sequence).

The rearrangement joins TRBV2 to TRBJ2-2; tentative D call: TRBD1 (5 bases). The CDR3 spans 13 residues. V dropped 6 bases and J dropped 7 bases, with 12 bases sitting between them. Germline CDR1 reads SNHLY; CDR2 reads FYNNEI. The CDR3 here is CASSPGLGGELFF. In DNA form, the CDR3 reads TGTGCCAGCAGCCCAGGGTTGGGCGGGGAGCTGTTTTTT.

The rearrangement joins TRBV5-1 to TRBJ2-2; 7 bases are shared with TRBD2. Germline trimming cut 0 bases from V and 5 bases from J; bases unmatched to any gene: 4. CDR3 length equals 15 residues. CDR1 is SGHRS, CDR2 YFSETQ, per germline. This chain's CDR3 is CASSLVWEGTGELFF. The CDR3 DNA sequence: TGCGCCAGCAGCTTGGTCTGGGAGGGAACCGGGGAGCTGTTTTTT.

V is TRBV6-2 or TRBV6-3 and J is TRBJ2-3; maybe TRBD2 (6 bases). The CDR3 spans 16 residues. Germline V CDR1 and CDR2: MNHEY, SVGEGT. V was cut by 0 bases and J by 6 bases, with 16 bases left in between. Here the CDR3 DNA reads TGTGCCAGCAGTTACTCGGGACTCGGAGTTGGGGATACGCAGTATTTT. It codes for CASSYSGLGVGDTQYF.

The CDR3 DNA sequence: TGCGCCAGCAGCGTGGGAGGGGGTTCAAATGAAAAACTGTTTTTT. Its translation is CASSVGGGSNEKLFF. The chain has TRBV5-1 and TRBJ1-4, with D perhaps matching TRBD1 (6 bases). Germline assignment: CDR1 SGHRS and CDR2 YFSETQ. V was shortened by 4 bases and J by 5 bases, with 15 bases between the two germline ends. The CDR3 length is 15 residues.

The table lists this clone with a few counts. The chain is built from TRBV19 and TRBJ1-5; 9 bases agree with TRBD1. The CDR3 runs to 16 residues. Germline V gene data show CDR1 as LNHDA and CDR2 as SQIVND (reference sequence). J lost 5 bases, V lost 5 bases, and 10 bases had no gene match. CDR3 sequence (DNA): TGTGCCAGTAGTGCTCCGACAGGGGGTTCTGATCAGCCCCAGCATTTT. This sequence encodes CASSAPTGGSDQPQHF.

This rearrangement joins TRBV27 to TRBJ1-2; 10 bases are shared with TRBD1. V lost 5 bases and J lost 7; bases outside the gene matches: 10. CDR1 is MNHEY, CDR2 SMNVEV, per germline (reference sequence). This CDR3 has 15 amino acids. CDR3 amino acids: CASSQGTGVLGGYTF. The CDR3, as DNA: TGTGCCAGCAGTCAGGGGACAGGGGTCCTCGGTGGCTACACCTTC.

This chain connects TRBV28 to TRBJ2-3; 7 bases match TRBD1. Per germline, CDR1 MDHEN and CDR2 SYDVKM. V was pared by 2 bases and J by 0 bases, with 8 bases of the junction left unmatched. The CDR3 is made up of 17 amino acids. The CDR3 loop reads CASSLHRQGTSTDTQYF. CDR3 DNA sequence: TGTGCCAGCAGTTTACACAGACAGGGAACTAGCACAGATACGCAGTATTTT.

This clone has a single count. V usage is TRBV7-9 and J usage is TRBJ2-2; D is uncertain. Trimming stripped 2 bases from V and 6 bases from J, with 7 bases between. Germline V gene data show CDR1 as SEHNR and CDR2 as FQNEAQ (reference sequence). The CDR3 has 13 amino acids. The CDR3, as DNA: TGTGCCAGCAGCTTACTCCAGTCCGGGGAGCTGTTTTTT. Its translation: CASSLLQSGELFF.

The genes are TRBV2 and TRBJ2-7; 7 bases are shared with TRBD1. Losses at the gene ends were 10 bases for V and 5 bases for J; bases not matched to a gene: 8. CDR3 length equals 12 residues. Germline V CDR1 and CDR2: SNHLY, FYNNEI. CDR3 residues: CATQSDRDEQYF. As DNA, the CDR3 is TGTGCCACTCAATCCGACAGGGACGAGCAGTACTTC.

The chain couples TRBV7-9 to TRBJ1-2, with TRBD1 matching over 7 bases. The trim removed 1 base at V and 4 bases at J, leaving 6 bases unmatched. The CDR3 runs to 15 residues. Germline CDR1 reads SEHNR; CDR2 reads FQNEAQ (reference sequence). CDR3 in amino acids: CASSLDHRGGYGYTF. The CDR3 DNA reads TGTGCCAGCAGCTTAGATCACAGGGGCGGCTATGGCTACACCTTC.

The chain's CDR3 is CAWRTRQGWAYGYTF. CDR3 nucleotides: TGTGCCTGGAGGACCCGACAGGGTTGGGCCTATGGCTACACCTTC. The gene calls are TRBV30 and TRBJ1-2, with 7 positions matching TRBD1. J lost 4 bases, V lost 3 bases, and 11 bases had no gene match. CDR1 is GTSNPN, CDR2 SVGIG, per germline (reference sequence). The length of the CDR3 is 15 residues.

The chain joins TRBV27 to TRBJ2-1; 8 positions agree with TRBD2. The CDR3 totals 14 residues. Germline loops: CDR1 MNHEY, CDR2 SMNVEV (reference sequence). J gave up 6 bases and V 5 bases, and 6 bases lay outside the gene matches. The CDR3 sequence is CASSRQTSANEQFF. CDR3 sequence (DNA): TGTGCCAGCAGTCGACAGACTAGCGCCAATGAGCAGTTCTTC.

V gene TRBV20-1 combines with J gene TRBJ2-7; D may be TRBD1 (6 bases). V was clipped by 3 bases and J by 0 bases, with 15 bases between them. The CDR3 is made up of 15 amino acids. The germline V gene has CDR1 DFQATT and CDR2 SNEGSKA (reference sequence). CDR3 DNA sequence: TGCAGTGCTAGTGAACAGGGCCCTCTCTCCTACGAGCAGTACTTC. Its protein product is CSASEQGPLSYEQYF.

This clone has a handful of counts. This chain links TRBV18 with TRBJ2-3; perhaps TRBD2 as D (7 bases). This CDR3 contains 15 residues. Germline values: CDR1 KGHSH, CDR2 LQKENI. The V and J ends lost 3 bases and 2 bases respectively, with 12 bases between them. CDR3 bases: TGTGCCAGCTCACCGGGCGGGGGCAACACAGATACGCAGTATTTT. Its translation is CASSPGGGNTDTQYF.

The V gene is TRBV11-2, the J gene TRBJ2-1; possible D gene TRBD2, 5 bases. This CDR3 comprises 13 residues. The germline V and J ends were trimmed by 1 base and 6 bases, with 7 bases remaining between them. The germline V gene encodes CDR1 SGHAT and CDR2 FQNNGV. DNA of the CDR3: TGTGCCAGCAGCTTAGCACTAGTCAATGAGCAGTTCTTC. It translates to CASSLALVNEQFF.

The V and J genes are TRBV11-2 and TRBJ1-2, with TRBD1 matching over 8 bases. The CDR3 spans 13 residues. V gave up 3 bases and J gave up 8 bases; unmatched junction bases: 5. The V gene's germline CDR1 is SGHAT and CDR2 FQNNGV. The CDR3 region is CASSFQGATGYTF. The DNA of the CDR3 is TGTGCCAGCAGCTTCCAGGGGGCGACCGGCTACACCTTC.